The text below deals with one T cell receptor beta chain. These data come from a study of shared clonotypes between healthy human individuals. Assay: immunoSEQ multiplex PCR; the TCRdb copy retains only in-frame clones and omits some. The profile covers some 1.4 million clones, with around 97% appearing a single time and roughly 1.2% taken by the ten largest. CDR3 size: 16 residues. Germline CDR1 reads KGHSH; CDR2 reads LQKENI. With V trimmed by 4 bases and J by 8 bases, 13 bases remained unmatched. The source is a man in his thirties or forties in good health. The chain is built from TRBV18 and TRBJ2-1, with TRBD1 identical over 8 bases. The sequencing input was naive CD4+ T cells sorted from blood. Subset specified: CD45RA+ positively selected. In DNA, the CDR3 is TGTGCCAGCTCACTCGGGGCCAGGGGGCAACTTTATGAGCAGTTCTTC. Protein sequence: CASSLGARGQLYEQFF. Looking up the rest from reference TRBV18 and TRBJ2-1 gives the full variable domain: NAGVMQNPRHLVRRRGQEARLRCSPMKGHSHVYWYRQLPEEGLKFMVYLQKENIIDESGMPKERFSAEFPKEGPSILRIQQVVRGDSAAYFCASSLGARGQLYEQFFGPGTRLTVL.